The present T cell receptor beta chain was sequenced within a study of T cells in Graves' hyperthyroidism and ophthalmopathy (dated by TCRdb to between 2018 and 2021). Background on the whole study: Peripheral blood samples were taken at the time of initial diagnosis, prior to any treatment. TCR V-J signatures able to tell the groups apart were searched for in a discovery cohort of 90 to 100 patients, of whom more than 40 had Graves' ophthalmopathy and under 65 had stable Graves' hyperthyroidism. An independent validation cohort of 18 to 20 hyperthyroidism patients and roughly 16 patients who later progressed to ophthalmopathy tested prospective prediction of ophthalmopathy. The 95 to 100 discovery patients were divided at random into training and test sets in a 7:3 ratio. In addition, the study compared T-cell repertoires in thyroid tissue and in blood from about 6 Graves' hyperthyroidism patients. After sampling, hyperthyroidism patients received methimazole starting at 30 mg daily, and ophthalmopathy patients received high-dose intravenous methylprednisolone. According to the paper, TCR Vbeta CDR3 sequencing was carried out on 135 peripheral blood samples, which came from some 41 ophthalmopathy, around 74 hyperthyroidism and roughly 17 progressor patients. Broad study findings and their caveats: Most expanded thyroid clonotypes (frequency above 0.001) were also found in blood, which suggests that blood repertoires may mirror thyroid immune responses. During validation, the model predicted progression to ophthalmopathy a median of approximately six months ahead of onset, with 60% to 71% sensitivity and roughly 72% specificity. A model built on a 13 V-J signature distinguished ophthalmopathy from stable hyperthyroidism, reaching around 87% sensitivity and about 81% specificity in cross-validation and 80%/75% in testing. No statistical method was used to fix the sample size in advance, and group allocation was not hidden from the investigators.

Stable Graves' hyperthyroidism was defined as no progression to ophthalmopathy during 18 months of follow-up. Hyperthyroidism patients were newly diagnosed, had a disease duration of under 2 months, and were aged 18 to 65 years. Any patient with an uncontrolled infection, another autoimmune disease, pregnancy or lactation was excluded. Clinical symptoms, serum thyroxine and TRAb, thyroid ultrasound, and orbital computed tomography formed the basis for the diagnoses. Ficoll-Paque density gradient centrifugation was used to isolate PBMCs from around 10 ml of fresh peripheral blood. Trizol reagent was used to extract total RNA, and RNA quality was then checked on an Agilent 2100 Bioanalyzer. The CDR3 has 14 amino acids, counting the end cysteine and phenylalanine. Just the 42-base CDR3 DNA is kept, in frame starting at base 1. Via the germline V gene, CDR1 is SQVTM and CDR2 ANQGSEA. V and J lose 6 bases and 5 bases, and a span of 18 bases separates them.

The TCR beta CDR3 regions were amplified from RNA transcripts. A first-round RT-PCR of the TCR CDR3 used the HTBI primer set with the Qiagen OneStep RT-PCR kit. Libraries were constructed in a second round of multiplex PCR, after which size selection and purification were carried out. Paired-end sequencing of the libraries was performed with 100 bp reads on an Illumina HiSeq2000. The published analysis was carried out like this. SOAPnuke was used to process the raw data, removing reads that contained adapters or uncalled bases, had a mean Phred below 15, or lacked an exact match to the constant primer or identifier. COPE v1.2.5 was used to merge the high-quality paired reads, and each unique nucleotide sequence was defined as a clonotype. MiTCR v1.1 was used to align the clonotypes against IMGT TRBV, TRBD and TRBJ reference segments. The analysis included only V-J combinations with a frequency above 0.0001, which together covered roughly 99% of the repertoires. The TCS score was defined as the ratio of F50 (clonal expansion) to E x V (chaos), calculated using BLOSUM62-based TCRdist between CDR3 peptides within each V-J. Welch's t-statistics and random forest reduced 450 to 600 V-J features to about 13, which were used in a naive Bayes classifier (R e1071). The public sequencing data were trimmed at Q25 with fastp and processed into clonotypes with MiXCR by TCRdb, which kept only in-frame beta chains. Identical CDR3 proteins give one entry, which carries the most common genes and DNA. The V and J calls reflect TCRdb's pipeline rather than the authors' work. The sample table shows some 770,000 distinct CDR3 sequences, and around 17% are seen once. Clones ranked in the top ten supply 8.4% of the sample.

In regard to this clonotype: Its antigen is currently not known. No per-base quality is available; no much larger clone lies one base away.

The specimen sequenced was blood. The receptor chain draws on TRBV29-1 and TRBJ2-3; tentative D gene TRBD2, with 7 bases matching. The sequence was collected from a young man with Graves' hyperthyroidism. This receptor carries the CDR3 CSVGASGMGDTQYF. The nucleotides read TGCAGCGTGGGGGCAAGCGGGATGGGAGATACGCAGTATTTT.